Presented here are 5 T cell receptor beta chains from one specimen sequenced in a study of blood T cell repertoires in COVID-19. Produced via immunoSEQ multiplex PCR; TCRdb's table is partial and in-frame only. The data show about 220,000 clones, more than 70% seen once. Sequencing input: PBMCs or T cells enriched from blood (not recorded which). The receptors originated from a woman in her thirties or forties with acute COVID-19.

V usage is TRBV30 and J usage is TRBJ1-2; D ambiguous. The CDR3 is 11 amino acids. From germline, CDR1 is GTSNPN and CDR2 SVGIG (reference sequence). CDR3: CASGGGYGYTF. In nucleotides, the CDR3 is TGTGCTTCCGGTGGAGGATATGGCTACACCTTC.

The genes are TRBV6-2 or TRBV6-3 and TRBJ2-1; 7 positions match TRBD2. CDR1 MNHEY and CDR2 SVGEGT come from the germline V gene. Trimming took 5 bases from V and 2 from J; bases not matched to a gene: 9. The CDR3 consists of 16 residues. The CDR3 reads CASSHRGRGAYNEQFF. CDR3 nucleotide sequence: TGTGCCAGCAGTCACCGGGGCCGGGGGGCCTACAATGAGCAGTTCTTC.

V gene TRBV6-2 or TRBV6-3 combines with J gene TRBJ2-5, with 11 bases lining up with TRBD1. Germline V gives CDR1 MNHEY, CDR2 SVGEGT. The CDR3 runs 16 residues. J gave up 1 base and V 5 bases, and 6 bases lay outside the gene matches. In nucleotides, the CDR3 is TGTGCCAGCAGTCTCGGACAGGGGGCATCCCAAGAGACCCAGTACTTC. Its protein is CASSLGQGASQETQYF.

This chain links TRBV11-3 with TRBJ2-1; 9 bases line up with TRBD1. The V gene's germline CDR1 is SGHNT and CDR2 YENEEA. V shed 3 bases and J 7 bases; nucleotides not matched to a gene: 7. The CDR3 totals 15 residues. The DNA of the CDR3 is TGTGCCAGCAGCTTCATACAGGGGGCGAGGAATGAGCAGTTCTTC. Translation: CASSFIQGARNEQFF.

This sequence joins TRBV5-1 and TRBJ2-1, with D possibly being TRBD1 (6 bases). In germline, CDR1 is SGHRS, CDR2 YFSETQ. V was clipped by 4 bases and J by 2 bases, with 13 bases between them. The length of the CDR3 is 15 residues. The CDR3 DNA reads as TGCGCCAGCAGCGGAAGACAGGCGACCTACAATGAGCAGTTCTTC. Protein: CASSGRQATYNEQFF.